Below, 26 T cell receptor beta chains from the same sample are listed, as sequenced in a study of vaccination effects on CD4 cells after COVID-19. CD4+ T cell isolation took place after about 11 days of culture. Sequencing was performed with immunoSEQ multiplex PCR; in TCRdb, only in-frame clones are kept and a portion is missing. The table lists 30,000 to 40,000 clones, roughly 82% of them singletons, with 2.5% to 3.5% in the top ten. These receptors lack a known antigen. Sequenced material: CD4+ T cells from PBMCs cultured without peptide, taken before COVID-19 vaccination. These TCRs come from a human donor who received a COVID-19 vaccine.

The chain recombines TRBV30 with TRBJ1-2; D not certain. This CDR3 is 11 amino acids long. Germline CDR1 is GTSNPN and CDR2 is SVGIG (reference sequence). The V and J ends lost 0 bases and 8 bases respectively, with 7 bases between them. In DNA, the CDR3 is TGTGCCTGGAGTGTACGTCGCGGCTACACCTTC. This codes for CAWSVRRGYTF.

The chain uses TRBV5-4 and TRBJ2-3, with 9 bases that match TRBD2. Germline CDR1 is SGHNT and CDR2 is YYREEE (reference sequence). V shed 4 bases, J shed 2 bases, and the junction held 8 bases outside the gene matches. The CDR3 spans 16 residues. This CDR3 reads CASSTRLAEHTDTQYF. DNA for the CDR3: TGTGCCAGCAGCACCCGACTAGCGGAACACACAGATACGCAGTATTTT.

In this sample, this clone turned up a few times. The V gene is TRBV12-3 or TRBV12-4, the J gene TRBJ1-1; D unclear. V was shortened by 3 bases and J by 10 bases, with 12 bases between the two germline ends. The CDR3 sequence is 12 residues long. The CDR3 loop is CASSFPPMGAFF. CDR3 sequence (DNA): TGTGCCAGCAGTTTCCCCCCAATGGGAGCTTTCTTT.

This clone was seen once. The V call is TRBV12-3 or TRBV12-4, the J call TRBJ1-1; D remains ambiguous. V lost 2 bases, J lost 1 base, and 5 bases lay in between. This CDR3 region has 13 residues. Here the CDR3 DNA reads TGTGCCAGCAGTTTATATGGGAACACTGAAGCTTTCTTT. This gives the protein CASSLYGNTEAFF.

V is TRBV18 and J is TRBJ2-6, with 11 bases identical to TRBD1. CDR1 is KGHSH, CDR2 LQKENI, per germline. The J segment lost 0 bases and the V segment lost 4 bases, leaving 5 bases of the junction unmatched. The CDR3 consists of 18 residues. The CDR3 DNA follows: TGTGCCAGCTCACGAGGGACAGGGGGAAACTCTGGGGCCAACGTCCTGACTTTC. Protein: CASSRGTGGNSGANVLTF.

This clone was detected only a few times. V usage is TRBV6-4 and J usage is TRBJ1-2; D is ambiguous. CDR1 and CDR2 (germline): MRHNA, SNTAGT. V was clipped by 3 bases and J by 6 bases, with 11 bases between them. This CDR3 has 13 amino acids. CDR3 region: CASSEVYSHGYTF. Here the CDR3 DNA reads TGTGCCAGCAGTGAAGTCTACTCCCATGGCTACACCTTC.

V and J are TRBV24-1 and TRBJ1-4, with 11 bases aligning to TRBD1. This CDR3 has 16 residues. After removal of 3 bases from V and 6 bases from J, the junction contained 5 bases not matched to a gene. The germline V gene has CDR1 KGHDR and CDR2 SFDVKD. Written as DNA, the CDR3 is TGTGCCACCAGTGATAGGACAGGGGGCGCGGATGAAAAACTGTTTTTT. Protein: CATSDRTGGADEKLFF.

The chain employs TRBV3-1 (or the pseudogene TRBV3-2) and TRBJ1-5, with D possibly TRBD1 on 6 matching bases. The CDR3 has 14 residues. With 0 bases removed from V and 7 bases from J, the gap between germline ends came to 10 bases. Germline loops: CDR1 LGHDT, CDR2 YNNKEL (reference sequence). The CDR3 sequence is CASSQDRGAQPQHF. CDR3 DNA sequence: TGTGCCAGCAGCCAAGATCGGGGGGCGCAGCCCCAGCATTTT.

This clone was recorded once. This chain connects TRBV11-2 to TRBJ2-3; D is unresolved. Germline V gives CDR1 SGHAT, CDR2 FQNNGV. The CDR3 is 12 residues long. Between the trimmed V and J ends, which lost 3 bases and 5 bases, there was a span of 6 bases. CDR3 DNA sequence: TGTGCCAGCAGCTTCCGCGGAGATACGCAGTATTTT. Translating gives CASSFRGDTQYF.

The rearrangement links TRBV7-9 to TRBJ2-5; D perhaps matches TRBD1 (6 bases). The CDR3 is 15 amino acids. The V end lost 1 base, the J end lost 1 base, and 10 bases lay between the germline ends. Germline CDR1 SEHNR, CDR2 FQNEAQ (reference sequence). In nucleotides, the CDR3 is TGTGCCAGCAGCTTAGGGGACATAGGCCAAGAGACCCAGTACTTC. This encodes CASSLGDIGQETQYF.

There are a few counts of this clone. The chain recombines TRBV7-8 with TRBJ2-3; TRBD1 might be the D (6 bases). V was clipped by 4 bases and J by 4 bases, with 15 bases between them. The length of the CDR3 is 15 residues. CDR1 SGHVS and CDR2 FQNEAQ come from the germline V gene. The CDR3 protein is CASSSQGKWADTQYF. CDR3 nucleotide sequence: TGTGCCAGCAGCTCTCAGGGGAAGTGGGCAGATACGCAGTATTTT.

The chain joins TRBV10-2 to TRBJ2-3, with 9 bases lining up with TRBD2. Germline loops: CDR1 WSHSY, CDR2 SAAADI. This CDR3 contains 14 residues. The trim removed 10 bases at V and 5 bases at J, leaving 10 bases unmatched. The CDR3 reads CATGGGGAGDTQYF. The CDR3 DNA reads as TGCGCCACCGGGGGCGGGGGGGCCGGAGATACGCAGTATTTT.

The V gene is TRBV5-1, the J gene TRBJ1-1; D is undetermined. Germline V CDR1 and CDR2: SGHRS, YFSETQ. The germline V and J ends were trimmed by 2 bases and 0 bases, with 5 bases remaining between them. This CDR3 has 13 residues. The CDR3 reads CASSLRMNTEAFF. The CDR3 DNA reads as TGCGCCAGCAGCTTACGGATGAACACTGAAGCTTTCTTT.

The chain carries TRBV7-6 and TRBJ1-2; a weak D match, TRBD1 (5 bases). Looked up from germline, CDR1 is SGHVS and CDR2 is FNYEAQ. This CDR3 spans 16 amino acids. Trimming cost V 1 base and J 0 bases, with 12 bases left between them. The CDR3 coding sequence is TGTGCCAGCAGCTTAGAGGGGAATGGGGCTAACTATGGCTACACCTTC. Translation gives CASSLEGNGANYGYTF.

The chain couples TRBV21-1 to TRBJ1-6. TRBV21-1 is marked as a pseudogene. The CDR3 is 16 residues long. The CDR3 DNA is TGTGCCAGCAGCCCCCAAAAGGGACGAGTCCGATTTCCCCTCCACTTT. The encoded protein is CASSPQKGRVRFPLHF.

In this sample, this clone turned up once. This chain joins TRBV30 and TRBJ1-4, with 8 bases aligning to TRBD1. CDR3 size: 16 residues. J gave up 7 bases and V 1 base, and 11 bases lay outside the gene matches. Germline V gene data show CDR1 as GTSNPN and CDR2 as SVGIG (reference sequence). The CDR3, as DNA: TGTGCCTGGAGTGGCTCGAGGACAGGGCGGATTGAAAAACTGTTTTTT. Translation: CAWSGSRTGRIEKLFF.

This clone was seen once. V and J are TRBV10-1 and TRBJ2-5; tentatively, D is TRBD1 (6 bases). Trimming stripped 7 bases from V and 4 bases from J, with 13 bases between. Looked up from germline, CDR1 is WNHNN and CDR2 is SYGVQD (reference sequence). There are 13 residues in the CDR3. This CDR3 reads CASTTTGGETQYF. The CDR3 DNA sequence: TGCGCCAGCACCACGACAGGAGGAGAGACCCAGTACTTC.

This clone was detected only a few times. The chain has TRBV5-1 and TRBJ2-5, with TRBD2 identical over 8 bases. CDR1 is SGHRS and CDR2 is YFSETQ in the germline V gene. CDR3 length equals 16 residues. Trimming cost V 4 bases and J 1 base; bases outside gene matches: 9. The CDR3: CASSPGRAGGQETQYF. The CDR3 bases are TGCGCCAGCAGCCCCGGAAGGGCGGGGGGCCAAGAGACCCAGTACTTC. The full variable domain, completed using reference TRBV5-1 and TRBJ2-5, is KAGVTQTPRYLIKTRGQQVTLSCSPISGHRSVSWYQQTPGQGLQFLFEYFSETQRNKGNFPGRFSGRQFSNSRSEMNVSTLELGDSALYLCASSPGRAGGQETQYFGPGTRLLVL.

The chain combines TRBV12-3 or TRBV12-4 with TRBJ2-5, with TRBD2 as a possible D gene (6 bases). The CDR3 is 13 residues long. The germline V and J ends were trimmed by 4 bases and 4 bases, with 10 bases remaining between them. CDR3 coding DNA: TGTGCCAGCAGTTACGGGGGAGGAGAGACCCAGTACTTC. It codes for CASSYGGGETQYF.

The V gene is TRBV9, the J gene TRBJ1-2, with 9 bases that match TRBD1. Germline V gives CDR1 SGDLS, CDR2 YYNGEE. The CDR3 length is 16 residues. The V and J ends lost 4 bases and 5 bases, in that order; junction bases with no gene match: 12. This CDR3 reads CASSSQVGGQGYGYTF. CDR3 sequence (DNA): TGTGCCAGCAGCTCACAAGTTGGAGGACAGGGGTATGGCTACACCTTC.

This clone was observed a single time. This chain joins TRBV28 and TRBJ1-1; 9 positions match TRBD1. After removal of 6 bases from V and 4 bases from J, the junction contained 3 bases not matched to a gene. The germline gives CDR1 MDHEN, CDR2 SYDVKM. The CDR3 has 13 residues. Written as DNA, the CDR3 is TGTGCCAGCAGCTCGGACAGGGGCACTGAAGCTTTCTTT. This gives the protein CASSSDRGTEAFF. The variable domain in full, completed from reference TRBV28 and TRBJ1-1, reads DVKVTQSSRYLVKRTGEKVFLECVQDMDHENMFWYRQDPGLGLRLIYFSYDVKMKEKGDIPEGYSVSREKKERFSLILESASTNQTSMYLCASSSDRGTEAFFGQGTRLTVV.

This clone was seen a single time. The chain joins TRBV9 to TRBJ1-6; possible D gene TRBD1, 6 bases. V was trimmed by 4 bases and J by 3 bases, leaving 11 bases between them. The CDR3 runs 15 residues. Per germline, CDR1 SGDLS and CDR2 YYNGEE. CDR3 amino acids: CASSPLGHYNSPLHF. The CDR3 DNA sequence: TGTGCCAGCAGCCCGTTGGGACACTATAATTCACCCCTCCACTTT.

The chain has TRBV5-8 and TRBJ2-1; 11 bases map to TRBD2. Germline V gene lookup returns CDR1 SGHTS and CDR2 YDEGEE. The CDR3 loop spans 14 amino acids. Losses at the gene ends were 6 bases for V and 4 bases for J; bases not matched to a gene: 3. Here the CDR3 DNA reads TGTGCCAGCATGAGACTAGCGGGGTACAATGAGCAGTTCTTC. It encodes CASMRLAGYNEQFF. Variable domain in full (rest from reference TRBV5-8 and TRBJ2-1): EAGVTQSPTHLIKTRGQQATLRCSPISGHTSVYWYQQALGLGLQFLLWYDEGEERNRGNFPPRFSGRQFPNYSSELNVNALELEDSALYLCASMRLAGYNEQFFGPGTRLTVL.

This chain uses TRBV12-5 with TRBJ1-1, with a weak D call TRBD1 (6 bases). Germline V gene sequence: CDR1 LGHNT, CDR2 FRNRAP. The ends were cut back, 4 bases at V and 0 bases at J, with 15 bases in the middle. CDR3 length: 16 residues. The CDR3 loop is CASGSTIWTVNTEAFF. CDR3 sequence (DNA): TGTGCTAGTGGTTCGACTATATGGACAGTGAACACTGAAGCTTTCTTT.

V is TRBV7-6 and J is TRBJ1-3; no reliable D call. Deletions cut 1 base from V and 0 bases from J, with 7 bases between. Germline V gene lookup returns CDR1 SGHVS and CDR2 FNYEAQ. The CDR3 contains 15 residues. Here the CDR3 DNA reads TGTGCCAGCAGCTTAGTGGCGGCCTCTGGAAACACCATATATTTT. It codes for CASSLVAASGNTIYF.

The gene calls are TRBV7-2 and TRBJ2-1; D not resolved. The CDR3 spans 15 residues. V was cut by 2 bases and J by 4 bases, with 12 bases left in between. Germline V lookup: CDR1 SGHTA, CDR2 FQGNSA. The CDR3 region is CASSLNMALYNEQFF. The CDR3 coding sequence is TGTGCCAGCAGCTTAAATATGGCTCTTTACAATGAGCAGTTCTTC.